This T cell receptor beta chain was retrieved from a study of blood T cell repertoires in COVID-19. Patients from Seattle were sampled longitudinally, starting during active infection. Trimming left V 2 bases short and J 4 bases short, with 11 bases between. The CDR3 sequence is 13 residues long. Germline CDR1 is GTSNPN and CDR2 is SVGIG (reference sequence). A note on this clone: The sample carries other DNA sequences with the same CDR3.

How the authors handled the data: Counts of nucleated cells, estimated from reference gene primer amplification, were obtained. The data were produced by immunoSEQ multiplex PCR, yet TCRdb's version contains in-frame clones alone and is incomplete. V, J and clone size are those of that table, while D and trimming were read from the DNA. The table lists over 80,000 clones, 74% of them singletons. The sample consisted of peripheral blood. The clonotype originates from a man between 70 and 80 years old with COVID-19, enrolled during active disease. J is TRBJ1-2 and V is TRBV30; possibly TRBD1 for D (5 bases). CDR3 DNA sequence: TGTGCCTGGAGTCGAGACAGACCCTATGGCTACACCTTC. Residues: CAWSRDRPYGYTF.